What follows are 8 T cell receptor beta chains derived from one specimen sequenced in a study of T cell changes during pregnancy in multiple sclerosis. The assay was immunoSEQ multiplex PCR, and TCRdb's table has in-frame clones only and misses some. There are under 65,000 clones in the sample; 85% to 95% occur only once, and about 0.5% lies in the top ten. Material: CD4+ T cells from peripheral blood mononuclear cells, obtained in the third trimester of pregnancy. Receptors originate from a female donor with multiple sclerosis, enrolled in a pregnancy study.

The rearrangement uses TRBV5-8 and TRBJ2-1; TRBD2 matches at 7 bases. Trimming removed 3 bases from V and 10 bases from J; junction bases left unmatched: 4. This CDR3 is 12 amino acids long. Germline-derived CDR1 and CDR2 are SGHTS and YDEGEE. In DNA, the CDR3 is TGTGCCAGCAGCTCTGGGGGGGTAGAGCAGTTCTTC. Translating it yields CASSSGGVEQFF.

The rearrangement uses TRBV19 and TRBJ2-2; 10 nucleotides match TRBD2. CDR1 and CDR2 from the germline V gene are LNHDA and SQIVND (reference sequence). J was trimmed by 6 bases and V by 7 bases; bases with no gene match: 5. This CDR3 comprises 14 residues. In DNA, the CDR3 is TGTGCCAGTACCGAGGGACTAGCGTCCGGGGAGCTGTTTTTT. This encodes CASTEGLASGELFF. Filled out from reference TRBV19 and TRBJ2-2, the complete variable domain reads DGGITQSPKYLFRKEGQNVTLSCEQNLNHDAMYWYRQDPGQGLRLIYYSQIVNDFQKGDIAEGYSVSREKKESFPLTVTSAQKNPTAFYLCASTEGLASGELFFGEGSRLTVL.

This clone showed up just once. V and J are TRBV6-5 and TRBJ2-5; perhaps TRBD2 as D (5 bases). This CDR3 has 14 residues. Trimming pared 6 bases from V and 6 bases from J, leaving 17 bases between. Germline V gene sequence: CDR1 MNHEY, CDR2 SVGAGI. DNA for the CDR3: TGTGCCAGCAGCTACATGAGCCCGGGGAAGACCCAGTACTTC. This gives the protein CASSYMSPGKTQYF.

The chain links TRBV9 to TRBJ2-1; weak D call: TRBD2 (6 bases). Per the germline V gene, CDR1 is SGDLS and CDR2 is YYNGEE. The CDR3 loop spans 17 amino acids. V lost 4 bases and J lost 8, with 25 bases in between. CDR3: CASSSPPAGLGKHEQFF. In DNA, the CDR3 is TGTGCCAGCAGCTCCCCCCCGGCGGGGCTTGGTAAACATGAGCAGTTCTTC.

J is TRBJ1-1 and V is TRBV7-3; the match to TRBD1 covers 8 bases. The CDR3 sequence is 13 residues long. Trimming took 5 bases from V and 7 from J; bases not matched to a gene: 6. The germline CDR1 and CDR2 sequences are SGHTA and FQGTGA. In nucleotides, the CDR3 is TGTGCCAGCAGCCGCAGGGGGCTTGGTGAAGCTTTCTTT. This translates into CASSRRGLGEAFF.

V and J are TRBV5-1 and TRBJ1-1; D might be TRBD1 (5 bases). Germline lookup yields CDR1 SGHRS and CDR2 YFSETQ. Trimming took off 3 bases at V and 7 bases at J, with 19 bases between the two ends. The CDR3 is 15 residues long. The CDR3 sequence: CASSSGGVQSYEAFF. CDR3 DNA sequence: TGCGCCAGCAGCTCCGGAGGGGTACAGTCCTATGAAGCTTTCTTT.

CDR3 region: CASRGGSYNEQFF. DNA of the CDR3: TGTGCCAGCCGGGGGGGGTCCTACAATGAGCAGTTCTTC. V is TRBV27 and J is TRBJ2-1; 8 bases agree with TRBD2. Per germline, CDR1 MNHEY and CDR2 SMNVEV (reference sequence). There are 13 residues in the CDR3. Germline trimming cut 8 bases from V and 1 base from J; bases unmatched to any gene: 1.

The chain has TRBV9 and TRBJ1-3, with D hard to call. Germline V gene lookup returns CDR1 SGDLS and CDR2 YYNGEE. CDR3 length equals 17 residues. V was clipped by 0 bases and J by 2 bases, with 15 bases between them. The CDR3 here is CASSVEGAARAGNTIYF. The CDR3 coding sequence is TGTGCCAGCAGCGTAGAGGGAGCCGCCCGGGCTGGAAACACCATATATTTT. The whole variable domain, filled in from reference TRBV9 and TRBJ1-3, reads DSGVTQTPKHLITATGQRVTLRCSPRSGDLSVYWYQQSLDQGLQFLIQYYNGEERAKGNILERFSAQQFPDLHSELNLSSLELGDSALYFCASSVEGAARAGNTIYFGEGSWLTVV.